The clone carrying this TCR beta chain was counted between two and nine times. Its cognate antigen is unknown. The authors produced TCR alpha and TCR beta cDNA libraries with sample barcodes and UMIs by 5'RACE using constant-segment primers. A single record per CDR3 protein comes from TCRdb applying MiXCR to the 5' RACE reads. The sample yields about 100,000 distinct CDR3 sequences, 14% seen once. The entry originates in a study of T-cell memory formation after mild COVID-19. Study information: Among the donors, TCR clusters were largely specific to each donor.

There are 13 residues in the CDR3. V lost 3 bases and J 7 bases, leaving 12 bases between the germline ends. Study-level points and caveats: CD8+ contracting clones occupied EMRA, while CD4+ ones occupied mainly CM and EM. Detection of some responders pre-infection suggested pre-existing cross-reactive memory T cells participated.

Sequences were obtained from PBMCs or a T cell subset sorted from them (not recorded which). The chain recombines TRBV12-3 or TRBV12-4 with TRBJ1-1; no clear D gene. The source is a man between 18 and 29 years old who had mild COVID-19 (a few samples of this study predate the infection). Cell type and time point are not known. CDR3 residues: CASSFVGPIEAFF. In nucleotides, the CDR3 is TGTGCCAGCAGTTTCGTAGGGCCCATTGAAGCTTTCTTT.